The T cell receptor beta chain described here comes from a study of radiotherapy plus CTLA-4 blockade in lung cancer. Study as a whole: Disease control was seen in 30% to 35% of patients, objective responses in about 18%.

Concerning this clone itself: Its specificity is unknown.

Notes on the study in general: Early shifts in blood T cell clones, with interferon-beta, reportedly predicted response best. In blood, tumor-derived TCR clones expanded after radiotherapy plus ipilimumab.

Chemo-refractory metastatic non-small-cell lung cancer patients underwent focal radiation alongside CTLA-4 blockade with ipilimumab. V was cut by 6 bases and J by 3 bases, with 18 bases left in between. The germline V gene encodes CDR1 SQVTM and CDR2 ANQGSEA. CDR3 length: 15 residues. Libraries were prepared by immunoSEQ multiplex PCR; TCRdb keeps only in-frame clonotypes and omits some of them. The table lists about 40,000 clones, under 80% of them singletons. The clonotype was recovered from a human donor with non-small cell lung cancer who had stable disease on radiotherapy plus ipilimumab. Sequenced here: peripheral blood, sampled from a patient treated with radiotherapy plus ipilimumab. V is TRBV29-1 and J is TRBJ1-3; possible D gene TRBD1, 5 bases. CDR3 protein: CSVMGGEGHGNTIYF. Here the CDR3 DNA reads TGCAGCGTAATGGGAGGGGAAGGGCATGGAAACACCATATATTTT.